Listed below are T cell receptor beta chains from one sample, sequenced in a study of shared clonotypes between healthy human individuals. Method: immunoSEQ multiplex PCR; TCRdb's copy keeps in-frame clones and lacks some. This table holds some 360,000 clones, 73% found once. Sequencing was done on a sample of memory CD4+ T cells sorted from blood. The receptors shown here come from a young man in good health. CDR3s leave out the opening cysteine and the closing phenylalanine or tryptophan.

CDR3 protein,V gene,J gene
ASSLTGLETQY,TRBV7-6,TRBJ2-5
ATSREVGTGYGYT,TRBV15,TRBJ1-2
ASSSFRESTGELF,TRBV5-4,TRBJ2-2
ASSFGTPNTGELF,TRBV5-1,TRBJ2-2
ASSLGGRAAEQY,TRBV7-9,TRBJ2-7
ASSRTKETQY,TRBV7-2,TRBJ2-5
ASTEGTAEAF,TRBV5-1,TRBJ1-1
ASTPGVSDTQY,TRBV6-1,TRBJ2-3
ASSLVMNSEQF,TRBV5-1,TRBJ2-1
ASSLLGFEKLF,TRBV5-6,TRBJ1-4
ASSIGYRQPQH,TRBV19,TRBJ1-5
ASTRDRTTDTQY,TRBV27,TRBJ2-3
ASSFKAGEETQY,TRBV5-4,TRBJ2-5
ASSWGRGIQPQH,TRBV5-5,TRBJ1-5
AIRPPGTNYEQY,TRBV10-3,TRBJ2-7
ASSLPRNLLFRGSEQY,TRBV7-2,TRBJ2-7
ASSWGLVTGANVLT,TRBV5-1,TRBJ2-6
ASTNRGQIHYEQY,TRBV23-1,TRBJ2-7
VRSFSVRSSYNEQF,TRBV7-5,TRBJ2-1
ASSQVGQGYQETQY,TRBV25-1,TRBJ2-5
ASTLGGAGPNYGYT,TRBV28,TRBJ1-2
ATKAGGSAQENTGELF,TRBV15,TRBJ2-2
ASSLGGTGHGYT,TRBV19,TRBJ1-2
ASSKTGRGPAQH,TRBV5-6,TRBJ1-5
ASSLDRDSYNEQF,TRBV11-2,TRBJ2-1
ASKARGLPGANVLT,TRBV2,TRBJ2-6
ASSFGGESYEQY,TRBV11-3,TRBJ2-7
ASSQDVGEDYEQY,TRBV4-2,-
ASSEGQGVYNEQF,TRBV10-2,TRBJ2-1
ASSIPAGLAGGNEQF,TRBV19,TRBJ2-1
ASTRVQNEKLF,TRBV5-5,TRBJ1-4
ASSRRTGASLFSTDTQY,TRBV7-8,TRBJ2-3
ASSYDISYEQY,TRBV7-9,TRBJ2-7
ASSSDRGHGYT,TRBV6-6,TRBJ1-2
ASSSRIRGLSYNEQF,TRBV5-4,TRBJ2-1
ASSEVTKLATDTQY,TRBV10-1,TRBJ2-3
ASSYSSGPPNTEAF,TRBV6-6,TRBJ1-1
ASRPDSNNEKLF,TRBV2,TRBJ1-4
ASSLASTYGYT,TRBV7-2,TRBJ1-2
ASSLEGYGYT,TRBV5-1,TRBJ1-2
ASSPSGTSAYNEQF,TRBV5-4,TRBJ2-1
ASSGLAGGSYEQY,TRBV2,TRBJ2-7
ASSPRTSGTTTDTQY,TRBV18,TRBJ2-3
ASSLDLTGGPWGKLF,TRBV5-5,TRBJ1-4
ASSPKGTQY,TRBV2,TRBJ2-5
ARRDYNSNQPQH,TRBV11-2,TRBJ1-5
ASSSRGGVYSPLH,TRBV7-2,TRBJ1-6
ASSSSRLRDTQY,TRBV6-5,TRBJ2-3
ASSLRQVGSPLH,TRBV5-5,TRBJ1-6
ASSGTDEETQY,TRBV11-3,TRBJ2-5
ASSPVVAGALNEQF,TRBV14,TRBJ2-1
ASTLGGKADTIY,TRBV7-8,TRBJ1-3
ASSSDTQDQPQH,TRBV19,TRBJ1-5